A single sample gave rise to the 17 T cell receptor beta chains below, sequenced in a study of T cell repertoires in cytomegalovirus infection (dated by TCRdb to between 2019 and 2020). TCRdb lists the instrument as Illumina HiSeq 1500. Clones were called with MiXCR by TCRdb after fastp trimmed the public reads at Q25, and only in-frame beta chains were retained. Records with the same CDR3 protein are collapsed into one entry carrying the most frequent genes and DNA. Recorded for this sample are around 530,000 distinct CDR3 sequences; 26% of them occurred a single time. Roughly 13% of the sample is held by the ten biggest clonotypes. Sequenced material: PBMCs. The receptor source for this set is a human donor in good health (CMV status not recorded). Some clones in this sample may be carry-over from other donors' samples.

Here the CDR3 DNA reads TGCGCCAGCAGCTTGGCGGGGACAGGGACGAGCTCCTACAATGAGCAGTTCTTC. Translated: CASSLAGTGTSSYNEQFF. The chain is built from TRBV5-1 and TRBJ2-1; 9 bases are shared with TRBD1. With V trimmed by 0 bases and J by 0 bases, 7 bases remained unmatched. The CDR3 covers 18 residues. Germline V gene sequence: CDR1 SGHRS, CDR2 YFSETQ. Supplemented by reference TRBV5-1 and TRBJ2-1, the full variable domain reads KAGVTQTPRYLIKTRGQQVTLSCSPISGHRSVSWYQQTPGQGLQFLFEYFSETQRNKGNFPGRFSGRQFSNSRSEMNVSTLELGDSALYLCASSLAGTGTSSYNEQFFGPGTRLTVL.

V and J are TRBV4-3 and TRBJ2-3, with 11 bases matching TRBD2. Losses at the gene ends were 1 base for V and 6 bases for J; bases not matched to a gene: 3. Germline V lookup: CDR1 LGHNA, CDR2 YSLEER. The CDR3 is 15 residues long. The CDR3 coding sequence is TGCGCCAGCAGCCAAGGTAGCGGGAGGGCCGATACGCAGTATTTT. Translated: CASSQGSGRADTQYF.

The chain recombines TRBV7-2 with TRBJ1-2; D gene uncertain. The V end was cut by 2 bases, the J end by 6 bases, with 7 bases between. The CDR3 has 12 amino acids. In germline, CDR1 is SGHTA, CDR2 FQGNSA. CDR3 region: CASSLIRDGYTF. CDR3 in DNA: TGTGCCAGCAGCTTAATACGGGATGGCTACACCTTC.

The CDR3 sequence: CASSYTKTGYNQPQHF. In DNA form, the CDR3 reads TGTGCCAGCAGTTACACCAAGACAGGGTACAATCAGCCCCAGCATTTT. The chain couples TRBV6-6 to TRBJ1-5; 7 bases fit TRBD1. V shed 2 bases and J 3 bases; nucleotides not matched to a gene: 7. Germline V gene data show CDR1 as MNHNY and CDR2 as SVGAGI (reference sequence). This CDR3 has 16 amino acids.

A few counts support this clonotype. The genes are TRBV6-2 or TRBV6-3 and TRBJ2-5; D is unclear. CDR1 is MNHEY and CDR2 is SVGEGT in the germline V gene. The V end was cut by 6 bases, the J end by 5 bases, with 19 bases between. There are 15 residues in the CDR3. The CDR3 spells CASRALGAARETQYF. The CDR3 nucleotides read TGTGCCAGCAGGGCACTTGGAGCAGCTAGGGAGACCCAGTACTTC.

In this sample, this clonotype turned up a few times. CDR3 nucleotide sequence: TGTGCCAGCAGCAATGGACTAGCCGGTGAGCAGTTCTTC. It specifies CASSNGLAGEQFF. This chain connects TRBV7-2 to TRBJ2-1; the match to TRBD2 covers 8 bases. Trimming cost V 5 bases and J 9 bases; bases outside gene matches: 6. CDR1 and CDR2 (germline): SGHTA, FQGNSA. This CDR3 comprises 13 residues.

The chain is built from TRBV7-8 and TRBJ2-7, with a tentative D call TRBD1 (5 bases). V was trimmed by 4 bases and J by 3 bases, leaving 19 bases between them. The CDR3 has 16 residues. Germline values: CDR1 SGHVS, CDR2 FQNEAQ. CDR3 protein: CASSSRSGALLYEQYV. The CDR3 DNA is TGTGCCAGCAGCTCCCGGTCTGGGGCCCTACTCTACGAGCAGTACGTC.

This clonotype came up many times. The V call is TRBV7-8, the J call TRBJ2-5; D is possibly TRBD2 (5 bases). Germline lookup yields CDR1 SGHVS and CDR2 FQNEAQ. With 8 bases removed from V and 4 bases from J, the gap between germline ends came to 17 bases. The CDR3 length is 14 residues. For the CDR3, the DNA is TGTGCCAGCGGCCCGACTATCGAAATAGAGACCCAGTACTTC. Translating gives CASGPTIEIETQYF.

CDR3 bases: TGTGCCAGTACCCCCCGGGGGAGGACAGATACGCAGTATTTT. This translates into CASTPRGRTDTQYF. The V and J genes are TRBV19 and TRBJ2-3, with a possible D match to TRBD2 (6 bases). Germline V gene lookup returns CDR1 LNHDA and CDR2 SQIVND (reference sequence). The ends were cut back, 7 bases at V and 3 bases at J, with 14 bases in the middle. CDR3 size: 14 residues.

This clonotype was seen a few times. J is TRBJ1-5 and V is TRBV15; D is undetermined. With 3 bases removed from V and 7 bases from J, the gap between germline ends came to 13 bases. The length of the CDR3 is 14 residues. Germline V gene data show CDR1 as LNHNV and CDR2 as YYDKDF (reference sequence). Written as DNA, the CDR3 is TGTGCCACCAGCAGTCCTCGGTCTGAGCAGCCCCAGCATTTT. Protein sequence: CATSSPRSEQPQHF.

This clonotype has only one observation. The chain uses TRBV2 and TRBJ2-3; the D is unclear. V lost 8 bases and J lost 3, with 6 bases in between. Germline V lookup: CDR1 SNHLY, CDR2 FYNNEI. This CDR3 contains 11 residues. CDR3: CASGMTDTQYF. In nucleotides, the CDR3 is TGTGCCAGCGGGATGACAGATACGCAGTATTTT.

This clonotype has a single count. The CDR3 nucleotides read TGCGCCAGCAGCTTCACCGGGCACCAAGAGACCCAGTACTTC. This sequence encodes CASSFTGHQETQYF. The chain has TRBV5-1 and TRBJ2-5, with D hard to call. V dropped 2 bases and J dropped 0 bases, with 8 bases sitting between them. The CDR3 extends over 14 amino acids. CDR1 and CDR2 from the germline V gene are SGHRS and YFSETQ. The variable domain in full, completed from reference TRBV5-1 and TRBJ2-5, reads KAGVTQTPRYLIKTRGQQVTLSCSPISGHRSVSWYQQTPGQGLQFLFEYFSETQRNKGNFPGRFSGRQFSNSRSEMNVSTLELGDSALYLCASSFTGHQETQYFGPGTRLLVL.

V usage is TRBV6-5 and J usage is TRBJ2-7, with D maybe TRBD1 (5 bases). Germline V gene sequence: CDR1 MNHEY, CDR2 SVGAGI. The CDR3 sequence is 15 residues long. Deletions cut 5 bases from V and 6 bases from J, with 20 bases between. The CDR3 sequence is CASSVRLTGDGEQYF. In DNA, the CDR3 is TGTGCCAGCAGTGTCCGTCTAACAGGAGACGGCGAGCAGTACTTC.

This clonotype was seen a handful of times. The chain links TRBV5-4 to TRBJ1-1; D is ambiguous. V was clipped by 3 bases and J by 7 bases, with 16 bases between them. The CDR3 spans 14 residues. CDR1 and CDR2 from the germline V gene are SGHNT and YYREEE (reference sequence). CDR3 DNA sequence: TGTGCCAGCAGCTCCACCCCGGGAGGTAGTGAAGCTTTCTTT. It is translated as CASSSTPGGSEAFF.

The chain recombines TRBV20-1 with TRBJ2-7; D is unclear. CDR3 length: 14 amino acids. The V gene's germline CDR1 is DFQATT and CDR2 SNEGSKA (reference sequence). Between the trimmed V and J ends, which lost 0 bases and 5 bases, there was a span of 14 bases. CDR3 bases: TGCAGTGCTAGAGATTACAAAGCTCTCCACGAGCAGTACTTC. Translated, it gives CSARDYKALHEQYF.

The rearrangement links TRBV5-5 to TRBJ1-6; possibly TRBD1 for D (6 bases). The CDR3 covers 13 residues. V was cut by 5 bases and J by 8 bases, with 11 bases left in between. Germline V lookup: CDR1 SGHKS, CDR2 YYEKEE (reference sequence). The CDR3 sequence: CASSWGLDSPLHF. DNA of the CDR3: TGTGCCAGCAGTTGGGGGCTGGATTCACCCCTCCACTTT.

This clonotype was seen repeatedly, ten times or more. The genes are TRBV7-8 and TRBJ2-3, with 11 bases aligning to TRBD2. J lost 0 bases, V lost 5 bases, and 7 bases had no gene match. The V gene's germline CDR1 is SGHVS and CDR2 FQNEAQ. There are 17 residues in the CDR3. The CDR3, as DNA: TGTGCCAGCAGCGCCGGGACTAGCGGCCCTAGCACAGATACGCAGTATTTT. Amino acids: CASSAGTSGPSTDTQYF. Supplemented by reference TRBV7-8 and TRBJ2-3, the full variable domain reads GAGVSQSPRYKVAKRGQDVALRCDPISGHVSLFWYQQALGQGPEFLTYFQNEAQLDKSGLPSDRFFAERPEGSVSTLKIQRTQQEDSAVYLCASSAGTSGPSTDTQYFGPGTRLTVL.